What follows describes a single T cell receptor beta chain. Per germline, CDR1 LGHNA and CDR2 YSLEER. The CDR3 extends over 15 amino acids. Trimming took off 0 bases at V and 1 base at J, with 9 bases between the two ends. The entry originates in a study of T cell responses to AZD1222 COVID-19 vaccine. The data were produced by immunoSEQ multiplex PCR, yet TCRdb's version contains in-frame clones alone and is incomplete. The table lists 95,000 or so clones, roughly nine tenths of them singletons. V gene TRBV4-3 combines with J gene TRBJ1-1; D possibly corresponds to TRBD1 (5 bases). This clonotype originated in an adult in good health. The source material was peripheral blood, sampled on day 0 of MenACWY control vaccination. CDR3 region: CASSQERTGNTEAFF. For the CDR3, the DNA is TGCGCCAGCAGCCAAGAGAGAACAGGGAACACTGAAGCTTTCTTT.